This T cell receptor beta chain is drawn from a study of control samples from healthy donors and cancer patients. Repertoires were generated with immunoSEQ multiplex PCR, while TCRdb's copy carries only in-frame clones and drops some. The table records 100,000 to 150,000 clones, 90% of them present only once. V was pared by 6 bases and J by 7 bases, with 6 bases of the junction left unmatched. Germline CDR1 is LNHDA and CDR2 is SQIVND (reference sequence). The CDR3 is made up of 14 amino acids. V and J are TRBV19 and TRBJ1-6, with 7 bases matching TRBD1. This TCR was recovered from a middle-aged man in good health. Input material: blood. The CDR3 DNA follows: TGTGCCAGTAGACCGGGACAGATAAATTCACCCCTCCACTTT. Translation: CASRPGQINSPLHF.